This TCR beta chain was documented in a study of T cell repertoires in cytomegalovirus infection. A single record per CDR3 protein comes from TCRdb applying MiXCR to the reads. The repertoire holds roughly 600,000 distinct CDR3 sequences, roughly a quarter seen once, with roughly 8% in the top ten. Germline CDR1 SGHNT, CDR2 YYREEE (reference sequence). The CDR3 contains 15 residues. V was cut by 0 bases and J by 2 bases, with 12 bases left in between. This clonotype was seen only a few times. J is TRBJ2-7 and V is TRBV5-4, with D tentatively TRBD2 (7 bases). The clonotype originates from a human donor in good health (CMV status not recorded). Some clones in this sample may be carry-over from other donors' samples. Source material: CD8+ T cells from PBMCs. DNA for the CDR3: TGTGCCAGCAGCTTGGCCGCGGGGGCAACCTACGAGCAGTACTTC. Translation gives CASSLAAGATYEQYF. The complete variable domain, with remaining parts taken from reference TRBV5-4 and TRBJ2-7, reads ETGVTQSPTHLIKTRGQQVTLRCSSQSGHNTVSWYQQALGQGPQFIFQYYREEENGRGNFPPRFSGLQFPNYSSELNVNALELDDSALYLCASSLAAGATYEQYFGPGTRLTVT.